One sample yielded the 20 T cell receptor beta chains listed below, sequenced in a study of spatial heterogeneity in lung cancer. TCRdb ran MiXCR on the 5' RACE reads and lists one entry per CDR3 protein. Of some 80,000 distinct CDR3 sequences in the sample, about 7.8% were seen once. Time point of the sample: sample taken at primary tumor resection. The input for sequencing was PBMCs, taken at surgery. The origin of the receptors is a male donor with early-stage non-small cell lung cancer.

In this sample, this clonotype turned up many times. The CDR3 loop reads CASRAGLSNQPQHF. As DNA, the CDR3 is TGCGCCAGCAGGGCAGGGTTGAGCAATCAGCCCCAGCATTTT. The rearrangement links TRBV5-1 to TRBJ1-5; weak D call: TRBD1 (5 bases). The CDR3 totals 14 residues. V lost 5 bases, J lost 1 base, and 10 bases lay in between. Germline CDR1 reads SGHRS; CDR2 reads YFSETQ. Supplemented by reference TRBV5-1 and TRBJ1-5, the full variable domain reads KAGVTQTPRYLIKTRGQQVTLSCSPISGHRSVSWYQQTPGQGLQFLFEYFSETQRNKGNFPGRFSGRQFSNSRSEMNVSTLELGDSALYLCASRAGLSNQPQHFGDGTRLSIL.

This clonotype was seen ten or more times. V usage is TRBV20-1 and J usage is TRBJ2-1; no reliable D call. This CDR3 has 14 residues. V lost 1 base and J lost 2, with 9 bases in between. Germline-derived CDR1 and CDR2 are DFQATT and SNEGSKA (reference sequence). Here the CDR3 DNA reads TGCAGTGCTAGAGGACCGCAGGCCTACAATGAGCAGTTCTTC. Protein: CSARGPQAYNEQFF.

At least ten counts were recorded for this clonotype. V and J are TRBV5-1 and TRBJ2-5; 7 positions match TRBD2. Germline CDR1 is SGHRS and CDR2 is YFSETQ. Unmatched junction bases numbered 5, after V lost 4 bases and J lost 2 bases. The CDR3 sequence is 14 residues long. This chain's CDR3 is CASSETSEQETQYF. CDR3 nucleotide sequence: TGCGCCAGCAGCGAAACTAGCGAACAAGAGACCCAGTACTTC. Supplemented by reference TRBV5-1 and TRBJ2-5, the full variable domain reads KAGVTQTPRYLIKTRGQQVTLSCSPISGHRSVSWYQQTPGQGLQFLFEYFSETQRNKGNFPGRFSGRQFSNSRSEMNVSTLELGDSALYLCASSETSEQETQYFGPGTRLLVL.

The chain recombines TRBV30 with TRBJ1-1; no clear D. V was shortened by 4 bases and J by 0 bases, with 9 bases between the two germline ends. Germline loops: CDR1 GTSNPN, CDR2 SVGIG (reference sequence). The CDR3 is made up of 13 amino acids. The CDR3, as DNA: TGTGCCTGGAAAAGGTCCCTGAACACTGAAGCTTTCTTT. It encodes CAWKRSLNTEAFF. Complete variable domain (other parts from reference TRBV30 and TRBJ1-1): SQTIHQWPATLVQPVGSPLSLECTVEGTSNPNLYWYRQAAGRGLQLLFYSVGIGQISSEVPQNLSASRPQDRQFILSSKKLLLSDSGFYLCAWKRSLNTEAFFGQGTRLTVV.

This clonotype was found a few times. The CDR3 DNA reads as TGTGCCAGCAATCTGCGACTAGCGGGTACCCAAGAGACCCAGTACTTC. Protein product: CASNLRLAGTQETQYF. This chain connects TRBV13 to TRBJ2-5; 10 bases fit TRBD2. CDR3 length: 16 amino acids. Germline assignment: CDR1 PRHDT and CDR2 FYEKMQ (reference sequence). V dropped 7 bases and J dropped 1; count of bases not matched to a gene: 9.

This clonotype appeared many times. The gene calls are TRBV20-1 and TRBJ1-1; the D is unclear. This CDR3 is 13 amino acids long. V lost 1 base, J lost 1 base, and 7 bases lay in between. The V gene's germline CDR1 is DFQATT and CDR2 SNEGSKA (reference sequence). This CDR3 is CSARGVQNTEAFF. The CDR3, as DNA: TGCAGTGCTAGAGGCGTGCAGAACACTGAAGCTTTCTTT.

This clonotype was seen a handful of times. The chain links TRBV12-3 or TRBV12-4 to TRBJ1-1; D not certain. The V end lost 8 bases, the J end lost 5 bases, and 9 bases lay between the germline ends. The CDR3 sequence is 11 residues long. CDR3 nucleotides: TGTGCCAGCTGGACGGGGACTGAAGCTTTCTTT. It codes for CASWTGTEAFF.

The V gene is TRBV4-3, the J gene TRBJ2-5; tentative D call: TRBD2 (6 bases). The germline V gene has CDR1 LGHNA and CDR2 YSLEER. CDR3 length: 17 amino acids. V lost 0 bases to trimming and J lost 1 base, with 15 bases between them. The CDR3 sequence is CASSQDGAPGLQETQYF. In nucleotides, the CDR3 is TGCGCCAGCAGCCAAGACGGGGCTCCGGGACTCCAAGAGACCCAGTACTTC.

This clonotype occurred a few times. In DNA, the CDR3 is TGTGCCAGCAGTTTACTCGACCGGGTCAGGGGGAACCCAAACTATGGCTACACCTTC. As protein: CASSLLDRVRGNPNYGYTF. The chain has TRBV12-3 or TRBV12-4 and TRBJ1-2; TRBD1 matches at 7 bases. This CDR3 has 19 residues. V gave up 2 bases and J gave up 2 bases; unmatched junction bases: 17.

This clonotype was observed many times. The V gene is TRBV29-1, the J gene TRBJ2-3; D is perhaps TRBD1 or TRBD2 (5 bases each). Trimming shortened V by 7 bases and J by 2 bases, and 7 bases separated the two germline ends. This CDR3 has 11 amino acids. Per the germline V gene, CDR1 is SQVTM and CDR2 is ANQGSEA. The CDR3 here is CSGGVTDTQYF. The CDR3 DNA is TGCAGCGGAGGGGTCACAGATACGCAGTATTTT.

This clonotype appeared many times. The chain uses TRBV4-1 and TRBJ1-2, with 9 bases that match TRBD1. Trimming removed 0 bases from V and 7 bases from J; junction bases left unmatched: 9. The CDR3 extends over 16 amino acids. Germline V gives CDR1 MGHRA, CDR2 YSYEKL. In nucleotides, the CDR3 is TGCGCCAGCAGCCAAGAGGGGGGACAGGGATTGTCTGGCTACACCTTC. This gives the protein CASSQEGGQGLSGYTF.

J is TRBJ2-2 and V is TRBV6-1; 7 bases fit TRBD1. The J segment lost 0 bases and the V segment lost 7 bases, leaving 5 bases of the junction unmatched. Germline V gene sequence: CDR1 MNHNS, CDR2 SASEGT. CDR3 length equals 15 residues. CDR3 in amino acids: CASTPGTANTGELFF. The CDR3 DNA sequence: TGTGCCAGCACCCCCGGGACAGCGAACACCGGGGAGCTGTTTTTT.

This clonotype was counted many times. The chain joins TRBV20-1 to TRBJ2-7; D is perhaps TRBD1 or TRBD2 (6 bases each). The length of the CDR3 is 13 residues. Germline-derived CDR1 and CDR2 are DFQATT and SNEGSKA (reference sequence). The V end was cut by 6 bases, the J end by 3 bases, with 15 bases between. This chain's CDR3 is CSAGGQDFYEQYF. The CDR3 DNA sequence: TGCAGTGCCGGGGGACAAGACTTCTACGAGCAGTACTTC.

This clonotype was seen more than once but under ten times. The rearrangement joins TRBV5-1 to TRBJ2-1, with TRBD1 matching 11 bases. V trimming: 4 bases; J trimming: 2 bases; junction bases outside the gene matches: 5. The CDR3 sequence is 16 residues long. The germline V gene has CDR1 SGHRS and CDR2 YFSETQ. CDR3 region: CASSPRTGGTYNEQFF. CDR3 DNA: TGCGCCAGCAGCCCCCGGACAGGGGGCACCTACAATGAGCAGTTCTTC.

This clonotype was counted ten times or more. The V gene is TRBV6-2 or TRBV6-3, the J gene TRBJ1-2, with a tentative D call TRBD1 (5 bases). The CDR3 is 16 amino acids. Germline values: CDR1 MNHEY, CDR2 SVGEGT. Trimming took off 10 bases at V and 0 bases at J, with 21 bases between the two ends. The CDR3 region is CANFTGTNAPNYGYTF. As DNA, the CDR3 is TGTGCCAACTTTACCGGGACGAACGCCCCTAACTATGGCTACACCTTC.

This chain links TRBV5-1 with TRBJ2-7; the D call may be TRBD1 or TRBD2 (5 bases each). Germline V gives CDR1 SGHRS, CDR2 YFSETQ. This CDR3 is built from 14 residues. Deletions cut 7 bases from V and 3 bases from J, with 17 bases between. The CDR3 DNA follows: TGCGCCAGCGGCCGGGGCTTGGGGATCTACGAGCAGTACTTC. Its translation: CASGRGLGIYEQYF. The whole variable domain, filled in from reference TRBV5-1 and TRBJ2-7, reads KAGVTQTPRYLIKTRGQQVTLSCSPISGHRSVSWYQQTPGQGLQFLFEYFSETQRNKGNFPGRFSGRQFSNSRSEMNVSTLELGDSALYLCASGRGLGIYEQYFGPGTRLTVT.

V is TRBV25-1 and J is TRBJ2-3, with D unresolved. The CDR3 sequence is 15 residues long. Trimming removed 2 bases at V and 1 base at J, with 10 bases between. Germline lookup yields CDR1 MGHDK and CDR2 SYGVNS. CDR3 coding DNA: TGTGCCAGCAGTGAAGTGGGCTCCGGCACAGATACGCAGTATTTT. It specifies CASSEVGSGTDTQYF.

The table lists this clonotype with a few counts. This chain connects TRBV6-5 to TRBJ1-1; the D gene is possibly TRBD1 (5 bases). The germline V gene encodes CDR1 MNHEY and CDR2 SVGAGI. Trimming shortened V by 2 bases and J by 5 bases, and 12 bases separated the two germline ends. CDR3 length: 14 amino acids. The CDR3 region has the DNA TGTGCCAGCAGTTACGACGGGGGTCGAACTGAAGCTTTCTTT. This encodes CASSYDGGRTEAFF.

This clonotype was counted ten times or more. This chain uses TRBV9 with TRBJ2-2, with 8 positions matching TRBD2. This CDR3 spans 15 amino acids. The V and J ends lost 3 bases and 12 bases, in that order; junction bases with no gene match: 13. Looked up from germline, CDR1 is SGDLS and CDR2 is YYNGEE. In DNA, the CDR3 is TGTGCCAGCAGCGCGGGGCTAGCGGGCCTCTCCCAGCTGTTTTTT. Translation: CASSAGLAGLSQLFF.

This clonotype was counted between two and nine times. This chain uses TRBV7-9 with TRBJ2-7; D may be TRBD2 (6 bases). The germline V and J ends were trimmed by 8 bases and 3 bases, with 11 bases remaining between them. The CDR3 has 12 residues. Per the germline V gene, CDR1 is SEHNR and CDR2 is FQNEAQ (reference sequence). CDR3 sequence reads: CASGGSSYEQYF. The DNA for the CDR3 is TGTGCCAGCGGGGGGTCAAGCTACGAGCAGTACTTC.